Sequencing of this T cell receptor (beta chain) was carried out in a study of cytomegalovirus exposure and HLA in healthy donors. Study-wide results and limits: Segments of the TCR beta V type were, in most cases, productive about 87% or about 30% of the time in an earlier analysis.

A multiplex PCR was run with 60 Vbeta primers and 13 Jbeta primers. Per the original data handling: Counted up in a later analysis, unique TCR beta chains came to approximately 77 million, with some 9.9 million shared. Measured with immunoSEQ multiplex PCR; TCRdb has only the in-frame clones, and not every one. V, J and clone size reflect that table, while D and trimming were determined from the DNA. In total, the table holds more than 100,000 clones. Germline CDR1 and CDR2: MGHRA and YSYEKL. The CDR3 runs 16 residues. V lost 0 bases and J 0 bases, leaving 9 bases between the germline ends. As regards this clone: Its antigen remains unidentified.

The sample consisted of PBMCs. This sequence originates from a man aged 18 to 30 in good health and CMV-seronegative. The chain links TRBV4-1 to TRBJ1-3, with a tentative D call TRBD1 (5 bases). For the CDR3, the DNA is TGCGCCAGCAGCCAAGATCGAACAGGCTCTGGAAACACCATATATTTT. Translated: CASSQDRTGSGNTIYF.